This TCR gamma chain was sequenced for a study of gamma-delta chains in newborns, infants, children. TCRdb reprocessed the reads using CATT. The data show about 580 gamma-chain clones, 74% seen once. This CDR3 has 13 amino acids. V lost 0 bases and J lost 7; bases outside the gene matches: 6. Germline CDR1 VINAFY, CDR2 YDVSNSKD. The sequencing input was blood. This clonotype was sampled from a child who was a newborn, infant or young child, either healthy, febrile or measles-vaccinated (not recorded which). The rearrangement uses TRGV5 and TRGJ1 or TRGJ2. TCRdb is silent on the J gene; assignment here came from matching the DNA to germline. CDR3: CATWDRLGYKKLF. Written as DNA, the CDR3 is TGTGCCACCTGGGACAGGCTCGGGTATAAGAAACTCTTT.